The present TCR beta chain was sequenced within a study of cytomegalovirus exposure and HLA in healthy donors. This clone was observed a single time. 60 Vbeta and 13 Jbeta primers were used in PCR. Generated by immunoSEQ multiplex PCR, the TCRdb table keeps only in-frame clones and is missing some. The data hold 150,000 to 200,000 clones, with under 90% observed a single time. Sequences were obtained from PBMCs. The source of this sequence is a man between 18 and 29 years old in good health and CMV-seronegative.

The CDR3 DNA sequence: TGTGCCAGCAGCTTAACGTTGAGGGGGCCATCCGGGGAGCTGTTTTTT. Encoded protein: CASSLTLRGPSGELFF. The chain recombines TRBV7-3 with TRBJ2-2; 7 bases map to TRBD1. J was trimmed by 6 bases and V by 0 bases; bases with no gene match: 7. Germline V gene data show CDR1 as SGHTA and CDR2 as FQGTGA. The CDR3 has 16 residues.